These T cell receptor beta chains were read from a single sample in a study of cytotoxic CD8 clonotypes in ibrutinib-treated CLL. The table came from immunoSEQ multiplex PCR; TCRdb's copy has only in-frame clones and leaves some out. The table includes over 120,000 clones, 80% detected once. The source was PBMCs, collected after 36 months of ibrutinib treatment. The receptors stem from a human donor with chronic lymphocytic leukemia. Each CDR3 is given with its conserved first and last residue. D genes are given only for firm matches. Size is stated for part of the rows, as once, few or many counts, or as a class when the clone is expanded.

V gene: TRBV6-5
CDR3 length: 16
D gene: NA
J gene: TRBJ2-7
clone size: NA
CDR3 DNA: TGTGCCAGCAGTTACTCACATTTCCTAAATTCCTACGAGCAGTACTTC
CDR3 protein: CASSYSHFLNSYEQYF

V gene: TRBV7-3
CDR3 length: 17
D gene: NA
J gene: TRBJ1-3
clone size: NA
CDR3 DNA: TGTGCCAGCAGCTTAACCGGCAGCCCGAGCTCTGGAAACACCATATATTTT
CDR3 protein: CASSLTGSPSSGNTIYF

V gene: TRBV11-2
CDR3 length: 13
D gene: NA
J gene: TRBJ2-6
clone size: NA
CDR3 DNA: TGTGCCAGCAGCTTAGGTGGGGCCAACGTCCTGACTTTC
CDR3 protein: CASSLGGANVLTF

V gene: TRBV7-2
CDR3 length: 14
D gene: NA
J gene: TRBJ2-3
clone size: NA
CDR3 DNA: TGTGCCAGCAGCCCAGGGAGGGGGGGTCATACGCAGTATTTT
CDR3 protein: CASSPGRGGHTQYF

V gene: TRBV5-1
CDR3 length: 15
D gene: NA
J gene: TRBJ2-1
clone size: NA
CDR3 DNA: TGCGCCAGCAGCACGCTAGCGTACAACTACAATGAGCAGTTCTTC
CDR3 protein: CASSTLAYNYNEQFF

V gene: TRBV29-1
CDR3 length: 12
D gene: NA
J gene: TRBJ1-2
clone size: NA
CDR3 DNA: TGCAGCGCATCGCATGCCCTCTATGGCTACACCTTC
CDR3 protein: CSASHALYGYTF

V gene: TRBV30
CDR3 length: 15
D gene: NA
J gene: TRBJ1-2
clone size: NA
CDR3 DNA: TGTGCCTGGAGTCGGCTTCTGGTTGCTGAGAGGGGCTACACCTTC
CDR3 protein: CAWSRLLVAERGYTF

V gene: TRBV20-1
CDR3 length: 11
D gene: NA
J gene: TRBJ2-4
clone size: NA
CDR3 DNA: TGCAGTGCCCCCCGGATGGGGATTCAGTACTTC
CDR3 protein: CSAPRMGIQYF

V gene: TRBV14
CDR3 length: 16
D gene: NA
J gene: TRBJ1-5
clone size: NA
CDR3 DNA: TGTGCCAGCAGCCAAGATCGGGAGAGGGTTGCGGAGCCCCAGCATTTT
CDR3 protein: CASSQDRERVAEPQHF

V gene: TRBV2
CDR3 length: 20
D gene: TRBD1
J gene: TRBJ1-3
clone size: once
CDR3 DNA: TGTGCCAGCAGCGAACTTTCGTATTTACCCGGGACAGTCAATGGAAACACCATATATTTT
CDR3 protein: CASSELSYLPGTVNGNTIYF

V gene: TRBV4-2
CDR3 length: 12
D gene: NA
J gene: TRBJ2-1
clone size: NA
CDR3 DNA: TGTGCCAGCAGCCAAGTCCCAAATGAGCAGTTCTTC
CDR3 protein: CASSQVPNEQFF

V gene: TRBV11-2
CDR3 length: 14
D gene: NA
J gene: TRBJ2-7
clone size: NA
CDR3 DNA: TGTGCCAGCAGCTTAGGACCTCAAGGGTACGAGCAGTACTTC
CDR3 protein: CASSLGPQGYEQYF

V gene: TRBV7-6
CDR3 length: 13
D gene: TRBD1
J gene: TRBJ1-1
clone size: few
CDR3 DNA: TGTGCCAGCAGCTTAGTCGGACAGGGTGAAGCTTTCTTT
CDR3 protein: CASSLVGQGEAFF

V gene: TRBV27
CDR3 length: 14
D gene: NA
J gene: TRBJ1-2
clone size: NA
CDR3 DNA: TGTGCCAGCAGTTTAGGCCCTAGGTGGCTCGGCTACACCTTC
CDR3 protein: CASSLGPRWLGYTF

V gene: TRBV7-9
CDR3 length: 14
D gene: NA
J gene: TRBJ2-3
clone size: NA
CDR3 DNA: TGTGCCAGCAGCTTAACAGGCGTATCGGATACGCAGTATTTT
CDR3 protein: CASSLTGVSDTQYF

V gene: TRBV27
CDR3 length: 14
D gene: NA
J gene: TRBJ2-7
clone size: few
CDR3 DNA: TGTGCCAGCAGTTTGAGGGGATGGTGGCACGAGCAGTACTTC
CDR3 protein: CASSLRGWWHEQYF

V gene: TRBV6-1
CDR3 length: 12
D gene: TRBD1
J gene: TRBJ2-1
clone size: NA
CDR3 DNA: TGTGCCAGCAGCCCGCAAGGGACAGCCCAGTTCTTC
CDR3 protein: CASSPQGTAQFF

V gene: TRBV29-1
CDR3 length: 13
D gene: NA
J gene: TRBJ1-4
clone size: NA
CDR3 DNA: TGCAGCGTCTCAGAGACAACTAATGAAAAACTGTTTTTT
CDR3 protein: CSVSETTNEKLFF

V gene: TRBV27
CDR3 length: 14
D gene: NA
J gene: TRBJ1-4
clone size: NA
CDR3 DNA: TGTGCCAGCAGCCGCGAGGGCCTTGGGGAAAAACTGTTTTTT
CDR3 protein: CASSREGLGEKLFF

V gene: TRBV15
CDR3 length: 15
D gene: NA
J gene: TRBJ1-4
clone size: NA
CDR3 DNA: TGTGCCACCAGCAGACACTCTGCAACTAATGAAAAACTGTTTTTT
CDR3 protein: CATSRHSATNEKLFF

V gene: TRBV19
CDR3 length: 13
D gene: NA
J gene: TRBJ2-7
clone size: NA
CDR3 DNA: TGTGCCAGTAGTATCGGTCAGCGCTACGAGCAGTACTTC
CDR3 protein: CASSIGQRYEQYF

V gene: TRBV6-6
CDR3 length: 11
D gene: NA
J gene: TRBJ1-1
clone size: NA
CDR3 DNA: TGTGCCAGCATTGGGAACACTGAAGCTTTCTTT
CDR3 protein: CASIGNTEAFF

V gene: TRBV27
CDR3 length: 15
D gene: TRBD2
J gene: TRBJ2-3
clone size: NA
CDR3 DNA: TGTGCCAGCAGGGGACTAGCGGGGGGGCAGGGTACGCAGTATTTT
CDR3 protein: CASRGLAGGQGTQYF

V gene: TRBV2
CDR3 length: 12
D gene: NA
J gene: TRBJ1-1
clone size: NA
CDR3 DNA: TGTGCCAGCGGAACAGTGAACACTGAAGCTTTCTTT
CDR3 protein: CASGTVNTEAFF

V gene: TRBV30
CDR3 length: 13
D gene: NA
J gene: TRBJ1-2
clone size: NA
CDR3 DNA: TGTGCCTGGAGTGTTGGGGAGGGGTATGGCTACACCTTC
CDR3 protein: CAWSVGEGYGYTF

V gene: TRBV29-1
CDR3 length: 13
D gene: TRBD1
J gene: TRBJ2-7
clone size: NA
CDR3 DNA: TGCAGCGTTGAGTCGGACAGGGGCGACGAGCAGTACTTC
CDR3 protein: CSVESDRGDEQYF

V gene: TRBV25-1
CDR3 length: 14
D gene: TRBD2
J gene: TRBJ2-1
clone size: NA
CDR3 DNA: TGTGCCAGCAGAGTCCGGACTAGCTTCGGTGAGCAGTTCTTC
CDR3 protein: CASRVRTSFGEQFF

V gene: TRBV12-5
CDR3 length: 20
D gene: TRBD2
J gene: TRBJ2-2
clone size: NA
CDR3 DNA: TGTGCTAGTGGTTTGCCTTGGACTAGCGGGAGGGGGACAAACACCGGGGAGCTGTTTTTT
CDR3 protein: CASGLPWTSGRGTNTGELFF

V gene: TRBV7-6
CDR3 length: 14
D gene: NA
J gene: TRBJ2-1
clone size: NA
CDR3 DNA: TGTGCCAGCAGCTTACGGGACTCAAACAATGAGCAGTTCTTC
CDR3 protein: CASSLRDSNNEQFF

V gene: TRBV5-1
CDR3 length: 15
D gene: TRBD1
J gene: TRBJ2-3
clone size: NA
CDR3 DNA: TGCGCCAGCAGCTTAGGACAGGGAAGCCAGGGTACGCAGTATTTT
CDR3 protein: CASSLGQGSQGTQYF

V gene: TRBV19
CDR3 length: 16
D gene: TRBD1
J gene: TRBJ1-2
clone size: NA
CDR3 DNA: TGTGCCAGTAGTATACCCCATGGACAGGAACCATATGGCTACACCTTC
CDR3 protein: CASSIPHGQEPYGYTF

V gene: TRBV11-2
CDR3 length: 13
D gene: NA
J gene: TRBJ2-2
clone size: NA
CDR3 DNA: TGTGCCAGCAGCCCGAACCCCACCGGGGAGCTGTTTTTT
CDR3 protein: CASSPNPTGELFF

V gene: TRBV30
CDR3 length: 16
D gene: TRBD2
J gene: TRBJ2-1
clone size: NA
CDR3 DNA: TGTGCCTGGAGTGGTGGGCTAGCGGATTCCTACAATGAGCAGTTCTTC
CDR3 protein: CAWSGGLADSYNEQFF

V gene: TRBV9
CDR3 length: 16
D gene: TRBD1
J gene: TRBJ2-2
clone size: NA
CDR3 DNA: TGTGCCAGCAGCGTAGCTACGGGACAGGGGATCGGGGAGCTGTTTTTT
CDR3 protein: CASSVATGQGIGELFF

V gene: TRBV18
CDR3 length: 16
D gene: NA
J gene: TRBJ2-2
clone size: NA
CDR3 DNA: TGTGCCAGCTCACCACGTAACGGCCTTGAACCCGGGGAGCTGTTTTTT
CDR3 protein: CASSPRNGLEPGELFF

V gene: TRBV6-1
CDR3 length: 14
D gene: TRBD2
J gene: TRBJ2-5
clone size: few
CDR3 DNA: TGTGCCAGCAGTCCGAGGGGACTAGCGGAGACCCAGTACTTC
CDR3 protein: CASSPRGLAETQYF

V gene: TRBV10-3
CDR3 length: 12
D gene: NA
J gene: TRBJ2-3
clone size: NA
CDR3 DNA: TGTGCCATCAGTAGGGAGACAGATACGCAGTATTTT
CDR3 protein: CAISRETDTQYF

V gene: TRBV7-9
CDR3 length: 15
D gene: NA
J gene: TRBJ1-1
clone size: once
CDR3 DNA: TGTGCCAGCAGCTTAATTCCAGGGCTTTACACTGAAGCTTTCTTT
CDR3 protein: CASSLIPGLYTEAFF

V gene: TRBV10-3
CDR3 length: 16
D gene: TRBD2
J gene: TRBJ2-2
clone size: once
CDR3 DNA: TGTGCCACCCGGACTAGCGGGAGTTCGGGCACCGGGGAGCTGTTTTTT
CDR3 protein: CATRTSGSSGTGELFF

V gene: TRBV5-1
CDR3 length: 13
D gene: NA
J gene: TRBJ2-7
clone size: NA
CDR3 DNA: TGCGCCAGCAGCTTGGTCGTGCCCTACGAGCAGTACTTC
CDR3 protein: CASSLVVPYEQYF

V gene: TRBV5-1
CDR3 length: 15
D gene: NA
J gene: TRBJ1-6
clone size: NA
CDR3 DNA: TGCGCCAGCAGCCCTTATTGGCCGATCCTTTCACCCCTCCACTTT
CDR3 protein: CASSPYWPILSPLHF

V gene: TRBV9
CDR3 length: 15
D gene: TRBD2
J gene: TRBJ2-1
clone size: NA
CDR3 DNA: TGTGCCAGCAGCGTAGTGGGAGGGCCGAACAATGAGCAGTTCTTC
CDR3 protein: CASSVVGGPNNEQFF

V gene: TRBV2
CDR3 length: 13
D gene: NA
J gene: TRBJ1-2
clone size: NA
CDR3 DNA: TGTGCCAGCAGTGAAGCGCGGGGGTCTGGCTACACCTTC
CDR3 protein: CASSEARGSGYTF

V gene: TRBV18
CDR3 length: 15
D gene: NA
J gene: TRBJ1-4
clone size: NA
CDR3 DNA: TGTGCCAGCTCACCGGTCAGGGAGTATGGTGAAAAACTGTTTTTT
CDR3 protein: CASSPVREYGEKLFF

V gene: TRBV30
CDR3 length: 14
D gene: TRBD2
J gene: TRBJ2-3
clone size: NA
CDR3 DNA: TGTGCCTGGAGGAGCGGGAGAATAGTAGATACGCAGTATTTT
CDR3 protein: CAWRSGRIVDTQYF

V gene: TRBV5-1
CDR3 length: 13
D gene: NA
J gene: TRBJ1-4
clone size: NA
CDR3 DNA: TGCGCCACCCGGAGCGGGGCTAATGAAAAACTGTTTTTT
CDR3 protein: CATRSGANEKLFF

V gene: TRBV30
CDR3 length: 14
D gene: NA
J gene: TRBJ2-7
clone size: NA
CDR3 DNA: TGTGCCTGGAGTGGGCGGGGAGGCGCTTACGAGCAGTACTTC
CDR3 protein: CAWSGRGGAYEQYF

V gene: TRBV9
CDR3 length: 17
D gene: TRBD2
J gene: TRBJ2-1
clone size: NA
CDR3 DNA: TGTGCCAGCAGCGCCCCGACTAGCGGGAGGGCCGACAATGAGCAGTTCTTC
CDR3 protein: CASSAPTSGRADNEQFF

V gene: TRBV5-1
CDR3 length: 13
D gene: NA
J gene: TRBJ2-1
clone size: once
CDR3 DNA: TGCGCCAGCAGCTTCCAGGAATACAATGAGCAGTTCTTC
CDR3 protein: CASSFQEYNEQFF

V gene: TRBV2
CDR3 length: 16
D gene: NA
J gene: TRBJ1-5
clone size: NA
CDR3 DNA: TGTGCCAGCAGTGAGTCCGGGGGGGCGAGCAATCAGCCCCAGCATTTT
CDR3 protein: CASSESGGASNQPQHF

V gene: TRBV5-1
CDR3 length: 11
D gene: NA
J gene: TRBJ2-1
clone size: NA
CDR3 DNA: TGCGCCAGCAGTATAGGCAATGAGCAGTTCTTC
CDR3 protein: CASSIGNEQFF

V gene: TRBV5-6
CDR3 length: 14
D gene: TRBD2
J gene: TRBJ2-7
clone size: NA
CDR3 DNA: TGTGCCAGCAGCTTGGATGCGGGAGTCGACGAGCAGTACTTC
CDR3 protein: CASSLDAGVDEQYF

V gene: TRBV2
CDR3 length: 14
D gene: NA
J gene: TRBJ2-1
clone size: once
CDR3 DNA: TGTGCCAGCAGAAGACCCCCCTCCTACAATGAGCAGTTCTTC
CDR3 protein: CASRRPPSYNEQFF

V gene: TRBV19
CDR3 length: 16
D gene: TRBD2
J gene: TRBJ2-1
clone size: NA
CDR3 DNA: TGTGCCAGTAGTATATTTAGCGGGGGGCCCTACAATGAGCAGTTCTTC
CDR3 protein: CASSIFSGGPYNEQFF